Listed below are T cell receptor beta chains from one sample, sequenced in a study of post-analysis software for immune sequencing data. TCRdb re-derived calls from the PCR reads in MiXCR, one entry per CDR3 protein. The data hold about 800,000 distinct CDR3 sequences, with 30% observed a single time. Input material: blood. These TCRs come from a girl aged 10-17 years with multiple sclerosis. The CDR3 runs from the conserved cysteine through the conserved F or W. D genes are given only for firm matches. Size is stated for part of the rows, as once, few or many counts, or as a class when the clone is expanded.

D	J	V	size	CDR3	DNA
NA	TRBJ2-7	TRBV20-1	NA	CSPRDGGTYEQYF	TGCAGTCCCCGGGACGGGGGTACCTACGAGCAGTACTTC
TRBD2	TRBJ2-1	TRBV7-2	NA	CASSLVASGSSYNEQFF	TGTGCCAGCAGCTTAGTCGCTAGCGGGAGCTCCTACAATGAGCAGTTCTTC
NA	TRBJ2-3	TRBV12-3/TRBV12-4	many	CASSSVTDTQYF	TGTGCCAGCAGTTCCGTCACAGATACGCAGTATTTT
TRBD2	TRBJ2-1	TRBV28	NA	CASLSPSSLAGAEQFF	TGTGCCAGCCTGTCCCCCTCCTCACTAGCGGGAGCCGAGCAGTTCTTC
TRBD1	TRBJ2-3	TRBV20-1	once	CSARDGTPGGDTQYF	TGCAGTGCTAGAGACGGGACACCAGGGGGAGATACGCAGTATTTT
NA	TRBJ2-4	TRBV6-5	few	CASSYDNRAKNIQYF	TGTGCCAGCAGTTACGACAATCGGGCCAAAAACATTCAGTACTTC
NA	TRBJ1-5	TRBV7-2	few	CASSLASGVNQPQHF	TGTGCCAGCAGCTTAGCGTCGGGGGTAAATCAGCCCCAGCATTTT
TRBD1	TRBJ2-5	TRBV5-1	few	CASSTSWDRAQETQYF	TGCGCCAGCAGCACCTCGTGGGACAGGGCCCAAGAGACCCAGTACTTC
NA	TRBJ2-7	TRBV6-5	few	CASTPGIGYEQYF	TGTGCCAGCACCCCCGGGATCGGATACGAGCAGTACTTC
NA	TRBJ1-2	TRBV15	many	CATSRSRQDPTYGYTF	TGTGCCACCAGCAGATCCCGACAGGACCCCACCTATGGCTACACCTTC
NA	TRBJ2-7	TRBV21-1	NA	CASSAPWVSEQYF	TGTGCCAGCAGCGCCCCCTGGGTCTCAGAGCAGTACTTC
NA	TRBJ2-5	TRBV27	NA	CANPRKSGQGSAETQYF	TGTGCCAACCCTAGAAAGTCCGGGCAGGGGTCCGCCGAGACCCAGTACTTC
TRBD2	TRBJ2-5	TRBV28	NA	CASSFWGTSGAQETQYF	TGTGCCAGCAGTTTTTGGGGGACTAGCGGGGCCCAAGAGACCCAGTACTTC
NA	TRBJ1-4	TRBV4-1	few	CASSQPRDNEKLFF	TGCGCCAGCAGCCAGCCCAGGGACAATGAAAAACTGTTTTTT
NA	TRBJ1-4	TRBV29-1	NA	CSVGRTTNEKLFF	TGCAGCGTTGGACGGACAACTAATGAAAAACTGTTTTTT
TRBD2	TRBJ2-3	TRBV7-8	NA	CASSNRLAGGSDTQYF	TGTGCCAGCAGCAACCGCCTAGCGGGAGGTTCAGATACGCAGTATTTT
NA	TRBJ2-7	TRBV11-2	NA	CASSLGFGWGGHNEQYF	TGTGCCAGCAGCTTAGGGTTCGGATGGGGGGGACACAACGAGCAGTACTTC
NA	TRBJ1-1	TRBV4-1	NA	CASSQRPVNTEAFF	TGCGCCAGCAGCCAACGACCGGTGAACACTGAAGCTTTCTTT
NA	TRBJ1-1	TRBV12-3/TRBV12-4	NA	CASSFPGDTEAFF	TGTGCCAGCAGTTTCCCAGGGGACACTGAAGCTTTCTTT
NA	TRBJ1-2	TRBV4-2	NA	CASSQGSFESYGYTF	TGTGCCAGCAGCCAAGGATCGTTCGAGAGCTATGGCTACACCTTC